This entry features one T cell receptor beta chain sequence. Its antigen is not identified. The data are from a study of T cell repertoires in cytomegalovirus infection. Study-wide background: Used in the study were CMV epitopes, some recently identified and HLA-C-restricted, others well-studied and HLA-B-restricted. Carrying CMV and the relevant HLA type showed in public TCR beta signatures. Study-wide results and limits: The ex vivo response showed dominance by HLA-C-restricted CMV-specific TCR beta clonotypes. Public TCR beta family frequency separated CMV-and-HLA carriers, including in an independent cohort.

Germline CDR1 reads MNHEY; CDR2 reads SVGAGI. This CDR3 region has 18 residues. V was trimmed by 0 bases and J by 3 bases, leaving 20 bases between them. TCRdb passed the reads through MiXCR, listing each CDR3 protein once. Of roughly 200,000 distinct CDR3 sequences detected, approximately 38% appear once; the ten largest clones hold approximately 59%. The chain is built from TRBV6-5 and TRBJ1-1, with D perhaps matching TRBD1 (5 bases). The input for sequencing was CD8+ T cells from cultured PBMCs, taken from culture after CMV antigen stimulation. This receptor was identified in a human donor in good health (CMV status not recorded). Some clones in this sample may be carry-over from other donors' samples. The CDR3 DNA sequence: TGTGCCAGCAGTTACTCGAGACTCGCAGGGAGTGGTTACACTGAAGCTTTCTTT. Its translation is CASSYSRLAGSGYTEAFF.